A single sample gave rise to the 2 T cell receptor beta chains below, sequenced in a study of tumor-infiltrating lymphocytes in primary liver carcinoma. Priming with a constant-region primer yielded TCR beta cDNA from about 500 ng total RNA. Investigators got TCR beta libraries out of three nested multiplex PCR rounds, done with slightly modified ARM-PCR. Amplification in the first two PCR rounds was performed using TRBV1-TRBV30 forward primers and a C-beta reverse primer for around 10 cycles each. Each CDR3 protein gets one entry after TCRdb re-called the multiplex PCR reads with MiXCR. The data show tens of thousands of distinct CDR3 sequences, around 75% seen once. The roughly 18-34 mg bulk tissue piece was not sorted before simultaneous RNA and DNA extraction. Sequencing was carried out using tumor-adjacent normal liver tissue. Source of these receptors: a man aged 35 to 55 with primary liver carcinoma and hepatitis B virus infection.

In regard to this clonotype: At one end, the junction sequence differs from germline, possibly due to a read error. This chain connects TRBV2 to TRBJ2-3; D not certain. Germline V gene sequence: CDR1 SNHLY, CDR2 FYNNEI. The CDR3 contains 12 residues. CDR3 residues: CASSESRDTQYF. In nucleotides, the CDR3 is TGTGCTAGCAGTGAAAGTAGGGATACGCAGTATTTT.

Of note for this clonotype: The missing conserved phenylalanine or tryptophan at the end of this CDR3 makes a read error likely. The chain joins TRBV5-4 to TRBJ2-1, with 13 bases matching TRBD2. The CDR3 totals 16 residues. CDR1 is SGHNT and CDR2 is YYREEE in the germline V gene (reference sequence). V was clipped by 3 bases and J by 9 bases; unmatched bases: 9. The CDR3 sequence is CASSSQTSGRVLEQFS. The CDR3 coding sequence is TGTGCCAGCAGCTCCCAAACTAGCGGGAGGGTTCTTGAGCAGTTCTCC.